One sample yielded the 25 T cell receptor beta chains listed below, sequenced in a study of long-term antiretroviral therapy in people with HIV. This was the immunoSEQ v3.0 assay at survey level. This table comes from immunoSEQ multiplex PCR, and its TCRdb copy is limited to in-frame clones, with some not included. The table includes about 23,000 clones, 80% to 85% detected once. Source: unsorted PBMCs, taken 0.4 years after starting antiretroviral therapy. The receptors come from a man aged 50-59 years with HIV.

The chain employs TRBV6-4 and TRBJ2-5; weak D call: TRBD2 (6 bases). The CDR3 totals 13 residues. Trimming left V 6 bases short and J 5 bases short, with 13 bases between. Germline CDR1 MRHNA, CDR2 SNTAGT. CDR3 bases: TGTGCCAGCAGCCAGCTAGGAGGGGAGACCCAGTACTTC. Amino acid sequence: CASSQLGGETQYF.

The chain recombines TRBV7-9 with TRBJ1-3; the D is unclear. The V gene's germline CDR1 is SEHNR and CDR2 FQNEAQ (reference sequence). CDR3 size: 14 residues. Trimming cost V 1 base and J 3 bases, with 7 bases left between them. The CDR3 DNA is TGTGCCAGCAGCTTAGGGGGAAGTGGAAACACCATATATTTT. This encodes CASSLGGSGNTIYF.

This rearrangement joins TRBV6-5 to TRBJ2-7; 8 bases map to TRBD1. The CDR3 extends over 12 amino acids. After removal of 7 bases from V and 5 bases from J, the junction contained 4 bases not matched to a gene. CDR1 is MNHEY, CDR2 SVGAGI, per germline. CDR3 in DNA: TGTGCCAGCAAACCAGGGGGCCACGAGCAGTACTTC. This gives the protein CASKPGGHEQYF.

This chain uses TRBV9 with TRBJ2-3, with 7 nucleotides matching TRBD1. Germline trimming cut 2 bases from V and 2 bases from J; bases unmatched to any gene: 8. From germline, CDR1 is SGDLS and CDR2 YYNGEE. The CDR3 consists of 16 residues. As DNA, the CDR3 is TGTGCCAGCAGCGTGGGGGACAGACGGACCACAGATACGCAGTATTTT. It yields the protein CASSVGDRRTTDTQYF.

The gene calls are TRBV2 and TRBJ1-5; D is unresolved. CDR3 size: 15 residues. The germline gives CDR1 SNHLY, CDR2 FYNNEI. Trimming removed 3 bases at V and 3 bases at J, with 12 bases between. The chain's CDR3 is CASSDPDGSNQPQHF. In DNA, the CDR3 is TGTGCCAGCAGTGACCCGGACGGGTCCAATCAGCCCCAGCATTTT.

The rearrangement uses TRBV7-9 and TRBJ2-2, with D unclear. The CDR3 sequence is 16 residues long. Trimming removed 1 base at V and 6 bases at J, with 15 bases between. Germline V CDR1 and CDR2: SEHNR, FQNEAQ (reference sequence). The CDR3 nucleotides read TGTGCCAGCAGCTTAGTAGATTTTGGCTCTGCCGGGGAGCTGTTTTTT. Translation: CASSLVDFGSAGELFF.

The CDR3 nucleotides read TGTGCCAGCAGCCTACAGGGCCCTGGGGCCAACGTCCTGACTTTC. Amino acids: CASSLQGPGANVLTF. The chain joins TRBV2 to TRBJ2-6; possibly TRBD1 for D (6 bases). V lost 6 bases and J 2 bases, leaving 11 bases between the germline ends. CDR1 is SNHLY, CDR2 FYNNEI, per germline. This CDR3 contains 15 residues. The variable domain in full, completed from reference TRBV2 and TRBJ2-6, reads EPEVTQTPSHQVTQMGQEVILRCVPISNHLYFYWYRQILGQKVEFLVSFYNNEISEKSEIFDDQFSVERPDGSNFTLKIRSTKLEDSAMYFCASSLQGPGANVLTFGAGSRLTVL.

The chain recombines TRBV10-1 with TRBJ2-3; maybe TRBD1 (6 bases). Germline CDR1 is WNHNN and CDR2 is SYGVQD (reference sequence). This CDR3 comprises 14 residues. The ends were cut back, 3 bases at V and 2 bases at J, with 9 bases in the middle. CDR3 sequence (DNA): TGCGCCAGCAGTGACAGGGGCCCCACAGATACGCAGTATTTT. As protein: CASSDRGPTDTQYF.

This clone was detected only once. The chain carries TRBV4-1 and TRBJ2-7; TRBD2 matches at 7 bases. J was trimmed by 6 bases and V by 1 base; bases with no gene match: 12. CDR1 and CDR2 (germline): MGHRA, YSYEKL. The CDR3 length is 16 residues. CDR3 residues: CASSQGVSSGEGEQYF. The CDR3 region has the DNA TGCGCCAGCAGCCAAGGTGTCAGCTCGGGGGAGGGCGAGCAGTACTTC.

This chain links TRBV4-3 with TRBJ1-2; 8 bases fit TRBD1. The germline V gene has CDR1 LGHNA and CDR2 YSLEER. This CDR3 contains 18 residues. The V gene end was trimmed by 1 base and the J gene end by 1 base; junction bases not matched to a gene: 11. DNA for the CDR3: TGCGCCAGCAGCCAAGTTTTGGCGACAGGGGCATTTAACTATGGCTACACCTTC. The encoded protein is CASSQVLATGAFNYGYTF.

This clone appeared once. The chain carries TRBV18 and TRBJ1-5; D perhaps matches TRBD1 (5 bases). This CDR3 region has 15 residues. The V gene lost 3 bases and the J gene lost 1 base, with 10 bases spanning the gap. Germline V lookup: CDR1 KGHSH, CDR2 LQKENI. CDR3 DNA: TGTGCCAGCTCACCCCCAGGGAACAGCAATCAGCCCCAGCATTTT. Amino acid sequence: CASSPPGNSNQPQHF.

Only a few counts were recorded for this clone. The rearrangement uses TRBV20-1 and TRBJ1-1; D not resolved. The germline gives CDR1 DFQATT, CDR2 SNEGSKA (reference sequence). CDR3 length: 8 residues. V was pared by 6 bases and J by 6 bases, with 2 bases between. CDR3 in DNA: TGCAGTGCCCCTGAAGCTTTCTTT. Translating gives CSAPEAFF.

This chain links TRBV6-1 with TRBJ1-4; D is unresolved. This CDR3 comprises 14 residues. V dropped 6 bases and J dropped 7 bases, with 15 bases sitting between them. The germline CDR1 and CDR2 sequences are MNHNS and SASEGT. The DNA for the CDR3 is TGTGCCAGCAGCGGACTCCAACCTTTTGAAAAACTGTTTTTT. Translated, it gives CASSGLQPFEKLFF.

V and J are TRBV7-9 and TRBJ1-2; D gene unclear. The CDR3 consists of 14 residues. V was trimmed by 1 base and J by 7 bases, leaving 13 bases between them. Germline V gene lookup returns CDR1 SEHNR and CDR2 FQNEAQ (reference sequence). The CDR3 bases are TGTGCCAGCAGCTTAGAGAACAGAGTGGGTGGCTACACCTTC. Its translation: CASSLENRVGGYTF.

This chain joins TRBV9 and TRBJ2-2; the match to TRBD1 covers 12 bases. The ends lost 0 bases at V and 3 bases at J; junction bases unmatched: 9. Germline CDR1 is SGDLS and CDR2 is YYNGEE. The CDR3 spans 19 residues. As DNA, the CDR3 is TGTGCCAGCAGCGTAGGAGGGACAGGGGGCTTTCGTCACACCGGGGAGCTGTTTTTT. Its protein product is CASSVGGTGGFRHTGELFF.

This chain uses TRBV4-1 with TRBJ2-7; weak D call: TRBD1 (6 bases). The CDR3 totals 14 residues. V lost 1 base, J lost 6 bases, and 13 bases lay in between. The germline V gene encodes CDR1 MGHRA and CDR2 YSYEKL. The CDR3 DNA reads as TGCGCCAGCAGCCAAGTGGGGGCTGAGGGCGAGCAGTACTTC. This encodes CASSQVGAEGEQYF.

V is TRBV28 and J is TRBJ2-7; D may correspond to TRBD1 or TRBD2 (6 bases each). The V end lost 7 bases, the J end lost 5 bases, and 15 bases lay between the germline ends. Germline V lookup: CDR1 MDHEN, CDR2 SYDVKM. The CDR3 loop spans 13 amino acids. This chain's CDR3 is CASNPGGRDEQYF. For the CDR3, the DNA is TGTGCCAGCAACCCCGGGGGCAGGGACGAGCAGTACTTC.

This chain joins TRBV5-8 and TRBJ2-7, with a possible D match to TRBD1 (5 bases). The germline V and J ends were trimmed by 1 base and 13 bases, with 15 bases remaining between them. Germline loops: CDR1 SGHTS, CDR2 YDEGEE. The CDR3 length is 12 residues. The CDR3 bases are TGTGCCAGCAGCTTGATTCGGACACCTGACTACTTC. As protein: CASSLIRTPDYF.

The gene calls are TRBV28 and TRBJ1-2; TRBD1 matches at 7 bases. This CDR3 is built from 13 residues. Losses at the gene ends were 8 bases for V and 4 bases for J; bases not matched to a gene: 7. Germline V gene data show CDR1 as MDHEN and CDR2 as SYDVKM. This CDR3 is CASGGRDSYGYTF. DNA of the CDR3: TGTGCCAGCGGGGGGAGGGACAGCTATGGCTACACCTTC.

The genes are TRBV9 and TRBJ2-5; TRBD2 matches 11 bases. The CDR3 has 17 residues. The V segment lost 0 bases and the J segment 5 bases; nucleotides outside the gene matches: 9. The germline V gene has CDR1 SGDLS and CDR2 YYNGEE. In DNA, the CDR3 is TGTGCCAGCAGCGTAGAGGGTAGCGGGGGGGCAGGTGAGACCCAGTACTTC. Its translation is CASSVEGSGGAGETQYF.

This chain connects TRBV4-1 to TRBJ2-7; TRBD2 matches 15 bases. This CDR3 spans 16 amino acids. Germline assignment: CDR1 MGHRA and CDR2 YSYEKL. The ends lost 4 bases at V and 4 bases at J; junction bases unmatched: 5. The CDR3 DNA sequence: TGCGCCAGCAGCCTCGGACTAGCGGGGGGGCAGTACGAGCAGTACTTC. Translation: CASSLGLAGGQYEQYF.

The chain employs TRBV27 and TRBJ1-2; the D is unclear. CDR1 MNHEY and CDR2 SMNVEV come from the germline V gene (reference sequence). The CDR3 extends over 14 amino acids. Trimming stripped 3 bases from V and 2 bases from J, with 10 bases between. The CDR3 DNA follows: TGTGCCAGCAGTTTGGATCCGTCCAACTATGGCTACACCTTC. Its translation is CASSLDPSNYGYTF.

This clone was observed a handful of times. The chain uses TRBV7-9 and TRBJ2-3; D is unclear. V shed 3 bases and J shed 3 bases, with 7 bases lying between them. The CDR3 spans 13 residues. Germline CDR1 and CDR2: SEHNR and FQNEAQ (reference sequence). As DNA, the CDR3 is TGTGCCAGCAGCTTCCATAATACAGATACGCAGTATTTT. Its protein product is CASSFHNTDTQYF.

The chain links TRBV29-1 to TRBJ2-1, with TRBD2 matching over 12 bases. The J segment lost 8 bases and the V segment lost 6 bases, leaving 8 bases of the junction unmatched. CDR3 length equals 14 residues. In germline, CDR1 is SQVTM, CDR2 ANQGSEA. This CDR3 reads CSVRPGLAGDEQFF. For the CDR3, the DNA is TGCAGCGTACGCCCGGGACTAGCGGGTGATGAGCAGTTCTTC.

The V and J genes are TRBV14 and TRBJ2-1, with D tentatively TRBD2 (6 bases). CDR3 size: 15 residues. Germline CDR1 SGHDN, CDR2 FVKESK. V was shortened by 3 bases and J by 4 bases, with 13 bases between the two germline ends. DNA for the CDR3: TGTGCCAGCAGCCACCTGACTAGTTGGTACAATGAGCAGTTCTTC. It specifies CASSHLTSWYNEQFF.